This TCR beta chain emerged from a study of siplizumab effects on memory and regulatory T cells (dated by TCRdb to the late 2010s). Looking at the study overall: The study looked at the effect of siplizumab, an anti-CD2 antibody, on alloreactive T-cell subsets in allogeneic mixed lymphocyte reactions made from human PBMCs. The investigation overall reported the following: Greater diversity appeared to be present in unstimulated naive T cells than in memory T cells, and a substantial contribution to the alloresponse seemed to be made by naive cells. Sequences below about 10^-5 frequency were poorly captured, so only a minor fraction of alloreactive clones could be mapped to unstimulated subsets. Whether proliferating Tregs from siplizumab cultures actually had suppressive function was not functionally confirmed. The cumulative frequency of alloreactive sequences that could be traced back to unstimulated CD4+ memory T cells was significantly reduced by siplizumab. About 80-96% of proliferating CD4+ or CD8+ clones could not be given a naive or memory phenotype. In reactions with siplizumab, an average of approximately 69% of mappable alloreactive CD4+ clones were Treg-derived, compared with roughly 27% in control reactions.

The CDR3 sequence holds 20 residues, the cysteine and phenylalanine included. Just CDR3 DNA is preserved here, 60 bases in frame from base 1. Sorted unstimulated T cells and proliferating T cells recovered from mixed lymphocyte reactions underwent TCRbeta CDR3 sequencing. Fresh whole blood from some ten HLA-typed healthy donors was used as the source from which PBMCs were isolated. In the case of this clone: The target of this receptor is not known. No much larger clonotype is one base removed from it; base qualities were not supplied.

Library method: the immunoSEQ multiplex PCR assay. Each sample had some 9.7 x 10^4 TCR templates assayed by the deep sequencing platform. Genomic DNA extracted from sorted T cells was used for TCRbeta CDR3 sequencing. In the source study's methods: The R programming language was used for clonal analysis of the TCRbeta CDR3 data. Alloreactive CD4+ and CD8+ clones were defined by comparing unstimulated samples with post-reaction CFSE-low samples. Regulatory or non-regulatory origin of alloreactive CD4+ clones was assigned by matching sequences to the sorted unstimulated Treg and non-Treg repertoires. TCRdb provides this immuneACCESS table in a form limited to in-frame rearrangements. Some clones are lacking; in checked studies, under half of them reflect an unresolved V gene, and why the rest are absent is not known. The D gene and trimming were derived from the DNA, and the V and J assignments and clone size from that table. The sample profile shows tens of thousands of clones; about 89% of them were found once. The ten largest clonotypes hold over 25% of the sample.

The receptor's source is a human donor in good health. Rearrangement joined TRBV21-1 to TRBJ2-7; no DNA check was done on the table's D call, TRBD1. TRBV21-1 represents a pseudogene. Sequencing used CD8+ T cells sorted from blood. The DNA is as follows: TGTGCCAGCAGCAATTGCAGGGGGCGAATTCCTCTCGGAAGGTCCTACGAGCAGTACTTC. Its protein reads: CASSNCRGRIPLGRSYEQYF.